The subject of this entry is one TCR beta chain. RNA transcripts served as the template for amplifying TCR beta CDR3 regions. The HTBI set primed first-round TCR CDR3 RT-PCR. Each CDR3 protein gets one entry after TCRdb re-called the multiplex PCR reads with MiXCR. The profile covers a few hundred thousand distinct CDR3 sequences, with around a fifth appearing a single time and under 55% taken by the ten largest. The data derive from a study of T cells in Graves' hyperthyroidism and ophthalmopathy. Overall study context: Peripheral blood was collected at initial diagnosis, before any treatment.

V was pared by 1 base and J by 1 base, with 7 bases between. The V gene's germline CDR1 is MNHEY and CDR2 SMNVEV (reference sequence). The CDR3 consists of 14 residues. A Clinical Activity Score of at least 3, a NOSPECS grade of at least 4 and a duration under 3 months were recorded in the ophthalmopathy patients. Uncontrolled infections, other autoimmune diseases, pregnancy or lactation led to exclusion of patients. The sequence came from a woman between 65 and 79 years old with Graves' ophthalmopathy. The sequencing sample was made of blood. The chain links TRBV27 to TRBJ2-5; possibly TRBD1 for D (5 bases). As DNA, the CDR3 is TGTGCCAGCAGTTTATACGACAGCCAAGAGACCCAGTACTTC. This codes for CASSLYDSQETQYF.